This TCR beta chain was recorded in a study of blood T cell repertoires in COVID-19. Study information: Sample material is recorded as cDNA or gDNA derived from T cells, B-cell-depleted T cells, or PBMCs.

Libraries were prepared by immunoSEQ multiplex PCR; TCRdb keeps only in-frame clonotypes and omits some of them. There are 250,000 to 300,000 clones in the sample; approximately 86% occur only once, and 2% to 2.5% lies in the top ten. This CDR3 has 15 residues. The germline V gene has CDR1 MNHNY and CDR2 SVGAGI (reference sequence). Trimming left V 0 bases short and J 11 bases short, with 19 bases between. What was sequenced was peripheral blood. The TCR originated in a woman aged 45-65 years who had recovered from COVID-19. The genes are TRBV6-6 and TRBJ1-1; TRBD1 might be the D (5 bases). The CDR3 loop reads CASSYSNKGWDYAFF. DNA of the CDR3: TGTGCCAGCAGTTACTCGAATAAAGGCTGGGACTACGCTTTCTTT.